The rows below give T cell receptor beta chains drawn from one sample of a study of beta chain features in type 1 diabetes. Method: immunoSEQ multiplex PCR; TCRdb's copy keeps in-frame clones and lacks some. The sample contains about 300,000 clones, roughly 13% of which appear only once. The sequencing input was naive CD4+ T cells from blood. The receptors stem from a woman aged 18-35 years with type 1 diabetes. CDR3s include the opening cysteine and the closing phenylalanine or tryptophan. D genes are given only for firm matches. Clone size is shown for a subset of rows, as once, few, many or a class of expanded clone.

j_call,clone_size,d_call,v_call,cdr3_nt,cdr3_aa
TRBJ2-7,-,-,TRBV30,TGTGCCTGGGACTTGGGGGGGCACGAGCAGTACTTC,CAWDLGGHEQYF
TRBJ2-6,-,-,TRBV6-5,TGTGCCAGCAGTTACTCGGGGGCGACTGGGGCCAACGTCCTGACTTTC,CASSYSGATGANVLTF
TRBJ2-6,-,-,TRBV2,TGTGCCAGCACCCCTCCCAGACAACAGTCTGGGGCCAACGTCCTGACTTTC,CASTPPRQQSGANVLTF
TRBJ2-5,-,-,TRBV29-1,TGCAGCGTTGAAGATGTCCTCGAGACCCAGTACTTC,CSVEDVLETQYF
TRBJ1-2,few,-,TRBV15,TGTGCCACCAGCCCCAAACTAACAGGGCCTTATGGCTACACCTTC,CATSPKLTGPYGYTF
TRBJ1-1,-,-,TRBV11-3,TGTGCCAGCAGCCCCGCGTCCGGGTTGAACACTGAAGCTTTCTTT,CASSPASGLNTEAFF
TRBJ2-2,few,TRBD1,TRBV15,TGTGCCACCAGCAGAGAAGGGACAGGCAGGGCCGGGGAGCTGTTTTTT,CATSREGTGRAGELFF
TRBJ1-5,few,-,TRBV28,TGTGCCAGCAGGAGCGCAGGGCTTAATCAGCCCCAGCATTTT,CASRSAGLNQPQHF
TRBJ2-1,-,TRBD2,TRBV19,TGTGCCAGTAGGGGGCTAGCGGGAGGAGAGGATGAGCAGTTCTTC,CASRGLAGGEDEQFF
TRBJ2-7,-,TRBD2,TRBV10-3,TGTGCCATCAGTGAGAGGGGGACTAGCGGGACCACCTACGAGCAGTACTTC,CAISERGTSGTTYEQYF
TRBJ1-2,few,-,TRBV7-2,TGTGCCAGCAGCATTACAGGTTCAGCCTTGTATGGCTACACCTTC,CASSITGSALYGYTF
TRBJ2-5,few,-,TRBV7-2,TGTGCCAGCAGCTTCCAAGGGGTGGTGATAGAGACCCAGTACTTC,CASSFQGVVIETQYF
TRBJ1-1,-,-,TRBV18,TGTGCCAGCTCACCGCAGGAACAGGTCATGAACACTGAAGCTTTCTTT,CASSPQEQVMNTEAFF
TRBJ2-1,-,-,TRBV4-1,TGCGCCAGCAGCCAAGCGAAAGGCGGACAGAGATACAATGAGCAGTTCTTC,CASSQAKGGQRYNEQFF
TRBJ2-2,-,-,TRBV9,TGTGCCAGCAGCATTTCGGGACTCCAATACACCGGGGAGCTGTTTTTT,CASSISGLQYTGELFF
TRBJ2-2,-,-,TRBV30,TGTGCCTGGGAACTAGTTTTGAACACCGGGGAGCTGTTTTTT,CAWELVLNTGELFF
TRBJ1-1,-,TRBD1,TRBV27,TGTGCCAGCAGGATACAGGGGGCTGGTGAGGCTTTCTTT,CASRIQGAGEAFF
TRBJ2-4,-,TRBD2,TRBV19,TGTGCCAGTAGTATTGAGGGACTAGCGTCAAGGAACATTCAGTACTTC,CASSIEGLASRNIQYF
TRBJ2-5,-,-,TRBV28,TGTGCCAGCAGTTCCGTTTTTTCAGGGGGGTCTCAAGAGACCCAGTACTTC,CASSSVFSGGSQETQYF
TRBJ2-2,few,-,TRBV7-9,TGTGCCAGCAGCTCAAACCCGACGGGGACCGGGGAGCTGTTTTTT,CASSSNPTGTGELFF
TRBJ2-1,-,TRBD2,TRBV7-9,TGTGCCAGCAGGCCTAGCGGGAGGGGAAATGAGCAGTTCTTC,CASRPSGRGNEQFF
TRBJ2-5,few,TRBD2,TRBV15,TGTGCCACCAGCAGAGTGGGGGGGACTGAAGAGACCCAGTACTTC,CATSRVGGTEETQYF
TRBJ1-4,few,TRBD1,TRBV4-3,TGCGCCAGCAGCCAAGCCGGGACAGCAGATGAAAAACTGTTTTTT,CASSQAGTADEKLFF
TRBJ1-2,few,TRBD1,TRBV29-1,TGCAGCCTAGACAGGGGCGGCCCCTATGGCTACACCTTC,CSLDRGGPYGYTF
TRBJ1-5,few,-,TRBV29-1,TGCAGCGTTGGGGCTCCCAATCAGCCCCAGCATTTT,CSVGAPNQPQHF
TRBJ2-1,few,-,TRBV9,TGTGCCAGCAGCGTAGTTCCCGCGAGCTCCTACAATGAGCAGTTCTTC,CASSVVPASSYNEQFF
TRBJ2-5,few,TRBD1,TRBV7-9,TGTGCCAGCAGCCGGGGACAGGGAGTCTTACAAGAGACCCAGTACTTC,CASSRGQGVLQETQYF
TRBJ2-3,once,TRBD1,TRBV7-7,TGTGCCAGCAGCGGGGACAGGAGCACAGATACGCAGTATTTT,CASSGDRSTDTQYF
TRBJ2-2,-,TRBD2,TRBV25-1,TGTGCCAGCAGCGTCGGCACCGGACTAGCGCCGACCGGGGAGCTGTTTTTT,CASSVGTGLAPTGELFF
TRBJ2-1,-,-,TRBV7-2,TGTGCCAGCAGCGTCAGGGGAAATGAGCAGTTCTTC,CASSVRGNEQFF
TRBJ2-2,few,TRBD1,TRBV7-8,TGTGCCAGCAGCCGAACAACAGGGGCGAACACCGGGGAGCTGTTTTTT,CASSRTTGANTGELFF
TRBJ2-1,-,TRBD2,TRBV28,TGTGCCAGCAAGTCGGGACTAGCGGGAGGCGGATGGATCTTC,CASKSGLAGGGWIF
TRBJ1-2,few,TRBD1,TRBV28,TGTGCCGCTGGGACAGGGGGCAGGAGCTATGGCTACACCTTC,CAAGTGGRSYGYTF
TRBJ2-5,few,-,TRBV2,TGTGCCAGCAGTGAGGTGCAGTACCAAGAGACCCAGTACTTC,CASSEVQYQETQYF
TRBJ2-5,-,TRBD1,TRBV18,TGTGCCAGCTCACAGGGACAGGGGCTGGAGACCCAGTACTTC,CASSQGQGLETQYF
TRBJ2-5,-,TRBD2,TRBV5-1,TGCGCCAGCAGCAGGGGGACTAGCGGCCAAGAGACCCAGTACTTC,CASSRGTSGQETQYF
TRBJ2-1,few,TRBD1,TRBV28,TGTGCCATCCAGGGGGTATACGTCTACAATGAGCAGTTCTTC,CAIQGVYVYNEQFF
TRBJ2-7,few,TRBD2,TRBV27,TGTGCCAGCAGTTTCCGACTAGCGGGAGGGTTCCACGAGCAGTACTTC,CASSFRLAGGFHEQYF
TRBJ2-1,few,-,TRBV19,TGTGCCAGTAGTAGTTTGTGGCGAGGTGATAAGGGAGCTAACAATGAGCAGTTCTTC,CASSSLWRGDKGANNEQFF
TRBJ2-2,few,-,TRBV4-1,TGCGCCAGCAGCCCTGCGCGGCACGATGGCACCGGGGAGCTGTTTTTT,CASSPARHDGTGELFF
TRBJ2-7,few,TRBD2,TRBV7-9,TGTGCCAGCAGCTACCTTCACCCGAGACTAGCGGGGGACTACGAGCAGTACTTC,CASSYLHPRLAGDYEQYF
TRBJ2-2,few,-,TRBV19,TGTGCCAGTAGTAAGCGGAACACCGGGGAGCTGTTTTTT,CASSKRNTGELFF
TRBJ2-6,few,TRBD1,TRBV25-1,TGTGCCAGCAGTGGACGACCCGGGACAGGGCCTGGGGCCAACGTCCTGACTTTC,CASSGRPGTGPGANVLTF
TRBJ2-3,-,-,TRBV5-1,TGCGCCAGCAGCCCTGGGGACACCACAGATACGCAGTATTTT,CASSPGDTTDTQYF
TRBJ2-1,-,-,TRBV28,TGTGCCAGCTGGCCCGAGGCAGAGTACAATGAGCAGTTCTTC,CASWPEAEYNEQFF
TRBJ1-2,-,TRBD1,TRBV2,TGTGCCAGCCCCAGGACAGGGGGAGGCTACACCTTC,CASPRTGGGYTF